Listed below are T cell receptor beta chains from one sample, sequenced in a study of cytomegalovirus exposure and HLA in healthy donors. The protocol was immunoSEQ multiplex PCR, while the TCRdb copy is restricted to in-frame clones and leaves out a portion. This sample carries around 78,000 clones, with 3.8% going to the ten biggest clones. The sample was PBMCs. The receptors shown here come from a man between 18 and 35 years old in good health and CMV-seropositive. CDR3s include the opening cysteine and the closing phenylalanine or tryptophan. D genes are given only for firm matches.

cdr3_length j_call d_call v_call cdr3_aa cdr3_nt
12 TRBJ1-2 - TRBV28 CASTASGGGYTF TGTGCCAGCACCGCGAGCGGGGGGGGCTACACCTTC
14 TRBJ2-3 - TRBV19 CASSTGENTDTQYF TGTGCCAGTAGTACGGGGGAGAACACAGATACGCAGTATTTT
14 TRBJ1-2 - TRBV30 CAWSVRVRAAGYTF TGTGCCTGGAGTGTACGGGTCAGGGCGGCTGGCTACACCTTC
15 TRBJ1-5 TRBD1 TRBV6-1 CASSDTGGGNQPQHF TGTGCCAGCAGTGATACAGGGGGCGGCAATCAGCCCCAGCATTTT
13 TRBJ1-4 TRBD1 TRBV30 CASLWGQDEKLFF TGTGCCTCACTTTGGGGACAGGATGAAAAACTGTTTTTT
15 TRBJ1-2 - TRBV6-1 CASSTPGHLLYGYTF TGTGCCAGCAGTACACCGGGACACCTACTCTATGGCTACACCTTC
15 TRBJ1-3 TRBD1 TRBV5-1 CASSRNRDSGNTIYF TGCGCCAGCAGCAGAAACCGGGACAGCGGAAACACCATATATTTT
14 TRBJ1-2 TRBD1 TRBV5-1 CASTLTGASYGYTF TGCGCCAGCACCCTAACAGGGGCGAGCTATGGCTACACCTTC
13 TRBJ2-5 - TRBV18 CASSPPSWETQYF TGTGCCAGCTCACCACCGAGTTGGGAGACCCAGTACTTC
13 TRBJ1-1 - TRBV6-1 CASSPRYTTEAFF TGTGCCAGCAGTCCCAGGTATACCACTGAAGCTTTCTTT
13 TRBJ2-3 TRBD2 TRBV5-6 CASSPGGSPIQYF TGTGCCAGCAGCCCGGGGGGGTCCCCGATCCAGTATTTT
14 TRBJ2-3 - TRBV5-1 CASSLDLAPDTQYF TGCGCCAGCAGTTTGGACTTAGCGCCAGATACGCAGTATTTT
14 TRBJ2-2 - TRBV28 CATPRADFPGELFF TGTGCCACCCCCAGGGCGGATTTTCCCGGGGAGCTGTTTTTT
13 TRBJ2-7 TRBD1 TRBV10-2 CASTQGASYEQYF TGCGCCAGCACTCAGGGGGCTAGCTACGAGCAGTACTTC
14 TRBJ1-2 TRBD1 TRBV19 CASSPVTGMVGYTF TGTGCCAGTAGCCCGGTGACAGGGATGGTGGGCTACACCTTC
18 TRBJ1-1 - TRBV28 CASSLPRGSFNMNTEAFF TGTGCCAGCAGTCTTCCCAGGGGATCCTTTAACATGAACACTGAAGCTTTCTTT
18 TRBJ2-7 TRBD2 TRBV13 CASSFGGLAGALTYEQYF TGTGCCAGCAGCTTCGGGGGTCTAGCGGGGGCCCTTACCTACGAGCAGTACTTC
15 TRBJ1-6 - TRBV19 CASSMVEVYNSPLHF TGTGCCAGTAGTATGGTCGAGGTTTATAATTCACCCCTCCACTTT
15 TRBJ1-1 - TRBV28 CASSPTPSMNTEAFF TGTGCCAGCAGTCCTACTCCCTCCATGAACACTGAAGCTTTCTTT
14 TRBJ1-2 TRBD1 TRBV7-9 CASTGQGAYYGYTF TGTGCCAGCACCGGGCAGGGGGCTTACTATGGCTACACCTTC
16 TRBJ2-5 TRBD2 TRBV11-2 CASSRRLAGLEETQYF TGTGCCAGCAGCCGTCGACTAGCGGGATTGGAGGAGACCCAGTACTTC
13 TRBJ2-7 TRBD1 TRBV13 CASRRQGDYEQYF TGTGCCAGCAGGCGACAGGGCGACTACGAGCAGTACTTC
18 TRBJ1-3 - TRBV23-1 CASSLQEPGITSGNTIYF TGCGCCAGCAGTCTACAAGAACCAGGGATTACCTCTGGAAACACCATATATTTT
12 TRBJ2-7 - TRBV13 CASSPDRYEQYF TGTGCCAGCAGCCCAGACAGATACGAGCAGTACTTC
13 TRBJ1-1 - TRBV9 CASSVGGRTEAFF TGTGCCAGCAGCGTGGGGGGAAGGACTGAAGCTTTCTTT
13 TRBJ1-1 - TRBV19 CASSIERRMGAFF TGTGCCAGTAGTATAGAAAGGCGGATGGGAGCTTTCTTT
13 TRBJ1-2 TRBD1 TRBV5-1 CASSARDRDGYTF TGCGCCAGCAGCGCCCGGGACAGGGATGGCTACACCTTC
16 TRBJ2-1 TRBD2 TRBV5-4 CASSDAGLAGYNEQFF TGTGCCAGCAGCGACGCCGGACTAGCGGGTTACAATGAGCAGTTCTTC
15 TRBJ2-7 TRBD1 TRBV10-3 CAISELDRGGYEQYF TGTGCCATCAGTGAGTTGGACAGGGGGGGCTACGAGCAGTACTTC
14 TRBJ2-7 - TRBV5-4 CASSHPLDINEQYF TGTGCCAGCAGCCATCCACTGGACATAAACGAGCAGTACTTC
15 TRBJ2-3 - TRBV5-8 CASSRPLSLTDTQYF TGTGCCAGCAGTCGCCCTTTGAGTCTAACAGATACGCAGTATTTT
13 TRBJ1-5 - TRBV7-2 CASSLRGGQPQHF TGTGCCAGCAGCTTAAGGGGGGGTCAGCCCCAGCATTTT
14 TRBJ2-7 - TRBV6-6 CASLGETLGYEQYF TGTGCCAGCCTAGGAGAGACGTTAGGCTACGAGCAGTACTTC
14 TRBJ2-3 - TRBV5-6 CASSPRGGTDTQYF TGTGCCAGCAGCCCCAGGGGGGGCACAGATACGCAGTATTTT
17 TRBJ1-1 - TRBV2 CASTGPPGRGMNTEAFF TGTGCCAGCACCGGTCCCCCAGGGCGGGGGATGAACACTGAAGCTTTCTTT
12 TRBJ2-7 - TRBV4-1 CASSHYSYEQYF TGCGCCAGCAGCCACTACAGCTACGAGCAGTACTTC
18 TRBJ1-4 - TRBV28 CASSFLGRILATNEKLFF TGTGCCAGCAGTTTCTTGGGCAGAATCCTTGCAACTAATGAAAAACTGTTTTTT
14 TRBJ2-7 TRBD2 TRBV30 CAWGTSGRYYEQYF TGTGCCTGGGGGACTAGCGGCAGGTACTACGAGCAGTACTTC
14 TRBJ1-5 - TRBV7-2 CATAPRYSNQPQHF TGTGCCACCGCCCCGCGATATAGCAATCAGCCCCAGCATTTT
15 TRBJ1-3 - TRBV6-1 CASSELGGSGNTIYF TGTGCCAGCAGTGAACTGGGGGGTTCTGGAAACACCATATATTTT
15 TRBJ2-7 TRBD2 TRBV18 CASSQTSGSTREQYF TGTGCCAGCTCCCAGACTAGCGGGAGTACGCGGGAGCAGTACTTC
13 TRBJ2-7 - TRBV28 CASSFQGNYEQYF TGTGCCAGCAGTTTCCAGGGGAACTACGAGCAGTACTTC
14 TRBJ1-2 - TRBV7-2 CASSPRAQDGGYTF TGTGCCAGCAGCCCACGGGCACAGGATGGTGGCTACACCTTC
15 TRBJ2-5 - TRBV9 CASSVVDRNPETQYF TGTGCCAGCAGCGTAGTCGACAGGAACCCGGAGACCCAGTACTTC
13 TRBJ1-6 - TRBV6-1 CASKDGPGSPLHF TGTGCCAGTAAGGACGGTCCGGGGTCACCCCTCCACTTT
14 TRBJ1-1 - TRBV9 CASSVGGRSTEAFF TGTGCCAGCAGCGTAGGGGGGCGGTCGACTGAAGCTTTCTTT
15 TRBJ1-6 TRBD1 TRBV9 CASSVRDRGRSPLHF TGTGCCAGCAGCGTTCGGGACAGAGGCCGCTCACCCCTCCACTTT
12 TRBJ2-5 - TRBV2 CASSVARETQYF TGTGCCAGCAGTGTAGCCCGAGAGACCCAGTACTTC
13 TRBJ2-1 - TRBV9 CASSVGGKDEQFF TGTGCCAGCAGCGTCGGGGGTAAGGATGAGCAGTTCTTC
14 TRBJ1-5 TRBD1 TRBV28 CASSFNRGSQPQHF TGTGCCAGCAGTTTTAACAGGGGCAGTCAGCCCCAGCATTTT
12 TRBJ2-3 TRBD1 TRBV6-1 CASMTGADTQYF TGTGCCAGCATGACAGGGGCAGATACGCAGTATTTT
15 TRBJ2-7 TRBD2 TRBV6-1 CASRPWRELSYEQYF TGTGCCAGCAGGCCTTGGCGGGAGCTCTCCTACGAGCAGTACTTC
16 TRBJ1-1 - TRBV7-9 CASSLIPGGKNTEAFF TGTGCCAGCAGCTTGATACCCGGGGGAAAGAACACTGAAGCTTTCTTT
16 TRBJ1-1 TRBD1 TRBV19 CASSIDQEGAATEAFF TGTGCCAGTAGTATAGATCAGGAGGGGGCGGCCACTGAAGCTTTCTTT
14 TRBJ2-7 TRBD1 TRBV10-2 CASSGIGGAYEQYF TGCGCCAGCAGTGGGATAGGGGGCGCCTACGAGCAGTACTTC
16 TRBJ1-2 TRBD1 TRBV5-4 CASSLATGRFDYGYTF TGTGCCAGCAGCTTGGCGACAGGGAGGTTCGACTATGGCTACACCTTC
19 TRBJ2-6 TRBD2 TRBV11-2 CASNARSGGSVSGANVLTF TGTGCCAGCAATGCACGGAGCGGGGGAAGTGTCTCTGGGGCCAACGTCCTGACTTTC
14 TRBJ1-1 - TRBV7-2 CASSQSQGNTEAFF TGTGCCAGCAGCCAATCACAGGGGAACACTGAAGCTTTCTTT
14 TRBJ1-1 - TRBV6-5 CASSYIQGNTEAFF TGTGCCAGCAGTTACATACAGGGGAACACTGAAGCTTTCTTT
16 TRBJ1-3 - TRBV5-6 CASSPGPPGAGNTIYF TGTGCCAGCAGCCCGGGTCCTCCCGGAGCTGGAAACACCATATATTTT